The 32 T cell receptor beta chains given below trace back to one sample, sequenced in a study of blood T cell repertoires in COVID-19. Profiled with immunoSEQ multiplex PCR; TCRdb holds only in-frame clones, not every one. Here the sample spans about 230,000 clones, roughly 90% being singletons. What was sequenced was PBMCs or T cells enriched from blood (not recorded which). The receptor source for this set is a woman aged 30 to 39 with acute COVID-19.

CDR3 coding DNA: TGCGCCAGCAGCCAAGAACAGGGGGCGATGATTGGGACTGAAGCTTTCTTT. It yields the protein CASSQEQGAMIGTEAFF. The chain is built from TRBV4-1 and TRBJ1-1, with 9 bases matching TRBD1. Germline lookup yields CDR1 MGHRA and CDR2 YSYEKL. With 0 bases clipped from V and 5 bases from J, the junction kept 10 bases outside the gene matches. The CDR3 extends over 17 amino acids.

The chain recombines TRBV12-5 with TRBJ1-6; no clear D gene. The CDR3 length is 15 residues. Per the germline V gene, CDR1 is LGHNT and CDR2 is FRNRAP. Trimming removed 7 bases at V and 5 bases at J, with 15 bases between. The CDR3 is CASVLWPPNNSPLHF. Here the CDR3 DNA reads TGTGCTAGTGTTCTGTGGCCACCCAATAATTCACCCCTCCACTTT.

The rearrangement uses TRBV19 and TRBJ2-2; D call uncertain. Germline CDR1 LNHDA, CDR2 SQIVND (reference sequence). CDR3 length: 15 amino acids. V was cut by 7 bases and J by 4 bases, with 16 bases left in between. CDR3 protein: CASIPSQIATGELFF. The CDR3 region has the DNA TGTGCCAGTATTCCTTCTCAAATAGCCACCGGGGAGCTGTTTTTT.

CDR3 nucleotide sequence: TGTGCCACCAGCAATGGGCGGGGAAGAGCCTACGAGCAGTACTTC. Amino acid sequence: CATSNGRGRAYEQYF. This chain joins TRBV15 and TRBJ2-7; TRBD2 might be the D (6 bases). Trimming took off 4 bases at V and 2 bases at J, with 15 bases between the two ends. CDR1 and CDR2 from the germline V gene are LNHNV and YYDKDF (reference sequence). This CDR3 spans 15 amino acids.

The chain recombines TRBV7-2 with TRBJ2-7; no clear D. V lost 5 bases to trimming and J lost 2 bases, with 7 bases between them. This CDR3 has 12 residues. Looked up from germline, CDR1 is SGHTA and CDR2 is FQGNSA. The DNA of the CDR3 is TGTGCCAGCAGCCTATCCCCCTACGAGCAGTACTTC. It yields the protein CASSLSPYEQYF.

This clone appeared a few times. The chain uses TRBV11-2 and TRBJ1-5, with TRBD1 matching over 7 bases. Germline values: CDR1 SGHAT, CDR2 FQNNGV. CDR3 length equals 15 residues. Losses at the gene ends were 0 bases for V and 5 bases for J; bases not matched to a gene: 4. The CDR3 bases are TGTGCCAGCAGCTTAGATGGGGACAGCTATCAGCCCCAGCATTTT. It translates to CASSLDGDSYQPQHF.

The table lists this clone with a count of one. The CDR3, as DNA: TGTGCCAGCAGTCCCCATAACAGGGAAAATCAGCCCCAGCATTTT. It encodes CASSPHNRENQPQHF. This chain joins TRBV28 and TRBJ1-5, with D possibly TRBD1 on 6 matching bases. The CDR3 consists of 15 residues. V lost 5 bases and J lost 4, with 15 bases in between. CDR1 is MDHEN, CDR2 SYDVKM, per germline.

The chain uses TRBV15 and TRBJ2-5, with 9 nucleotides matching TRBD1. CDR3 length equals 17 residues. V gave up 2 bases and J gave up 4 bases; unmatched junction bases: 11. Germline values: CDR1 LNHNV, CDR2 YYDKDF (reference sequence). The CDR3 reads CATSRPGQGTGSETQYF. The CDR3 coding sequence is TGTGCCACCAGCAGACCCGGGCAAGGGACAGGGTCAGAGACCCAGTACTTC.

This rearrangement joins TRBV7-2 to TRBJ1-5; 12 bases agree with TRBD1. The CDR3 is 16 amino acids. Per the germline V gene, CDR1 is SGHTA and CDR2 is FQGNSA. After removal of 3 bases from V and 6 bases from J, the junction contained 6 bases not matched to a gene. CDR3 in amino acids: CASSFLGQGASQPQHF. The DNA for the CDR3 is TGTGCCAGCAGCTTCCTGGGACAGGGGGCTAGTCAGCCCCAGCATTTT.

This chain joins TRBV6-1 and TRBJ1-6; maybe TRBD1 (5 bases). Germline V gives CDR1 MNHNS, CDR2 SASEGT. Between the trimmed V and J ends, which lost 2 bases and 8 bases, there was a span of 13 bases. The CDR3 loop spans 15 amino acids. The CDR3 sequence is CASSEPGYGDSPLHF. Here the CDR3 DNA reads TGTGCCAGCAGTGAACCAGGGTATGGGGATTCACCCCTCCACTTT.

The DNA of the CDR3 is TGTGCCTGGAGTCACTACCCTGCAACTAATGAAAAACTGTTTTTT. It codes for CAWSHYPATNEKLFF. The V gene is TRBV30, the J gene TRBJ1-4; D is undetermined. V was trimmed by 2 bases and J by 0 bases, leaving 10 bases between them. This CDR3 comprises 15 residues. Germline CDR1 reads GTSNPN; CDR2 reads SVGIG (reference sequence).

The chain carries TRBV7-9 and TRBJ2-1; a possible D gene is TRBD1 (5 bases). Germline V lookup: CDR1 SEHNR, CDR2 FQNEAQ (reference sequence). This CDR3 comprises 17 residues. V was shortened by 1 base and J by 2 bases, with 15 bases between the two germline ends. The DNA for the CDR3 is TGTGCCAGCAGCTTAGGATGGGGCAGGGCCGCCTACAATGAGCAGTTCTTC. This sequence encodes CASSLGWGRAAYNEQFF.

This chain connects TRBV6-1 to TRBJ2-3, with a weak D call TRBD2 (5 bases). Germline lookup yields CDR1 MNHNS and CDR2 SASEGT. The CDR3 is made up of 13 amino acids. Trimming cost V 1 base and J 3 bases, with 5 bases left between them. The CDR3 loop reads CASSEGGTDTQYF. The CDR3 DNA sequence: TGTGCCAGCAGTGAAGGAGGGACAGATACGCAGTATTTT.

The V gene is TRBV5-1, the J gene TRBJ1-4; a weak D match, TRBD1 (5 bases). From germline, CDR1 is SGHRS and CDR2 YFSETQ. Trimming pared 8 bases from V and 2 bases from J, leaving 19 bases between. The CDR3 has 16 amino acids. Here the CDR3 DNA reads TGCGCCAGTTCGGAGGGAGGGGTAATTACTAATGAAAAACTGTTTTTT. Translating gives CASSEGGVITNEKLFF.

The genes are TRBV6-5 and TRBJ2-1; perhaps TRBD1 as D (5 bases). The CDR3 is 13 amino acids. Germline assignment: CDR1 MNHEY and CDR2 SVGAGI. V lost 6 bases to trimming and J lost 6 bases, with 12 bases between them. The CDR3 sequence is CASSLYRINEQFF. CDR3 DNA: TGTGCCAGCAGCTTATACAGGATCAATGAGCAGTTCTTC.

This sequence joins TRBV15 and TRBJ1-5; weak D call: TRBD1 (6 bases). The CDR3 totals 15 residues. Germline CDR1 reads LNHNV; CDR2 reads YYDKDF (reference sequence). V dropped 3 bases and J dropped 3 bases, with 12 bases sitting between them. The CDR3 here is CATSRATGFNQPQHF. CDR3 nucleotide sequence: TGTGCCACCAGCAGGGCAACAGGGTTCAATCAGCCCCAGCATTTT.

V gene TRBV7-9 combines with J gene TRBJ1-1; no firm D call. Germline CDR1 is SEHNR and CDR2 is FQNEAQ (reference sequence). Trimming shortened V by 1 base and J by 1 base, and 13 bases separated the two germline ends. The CDR3 runs to 16 residues. CDR3 sequence reads: CASSLEAYSKNTEAFF. CDR3 nucleotide sequence: TGTGCCAGCAGCTTAGAGGCCTACAGCAAGAACACTGAAGCTTTCTTT.

The rearrangement links TRBV5-6 to TRBJ1-3; D might be TRBD1 (5 bases). Germline lookup yields CDR1 SGHDT and CDR2 YYEEEE. The CDR3 extends over 14 amino acids. Trimming removed 1 base at V and 1 base at J, with 6 bases between. CDR3 nucleotides: TGTGCCAGCAGCTTGTCAGGGTCTGGAAACACCATATATTTT. This encodes CASSLSGSGNTIYF.

This chain connects TRBV6-2 or TRBV6-3 to TRBJ2-7; D uncertain. Per the germline V gene, CDR1 is MNHEY and CDR2 is SVGEGT. The V gene lost 5 bases and the J gene lost 6 bases, with 8 bases spanning the gap. This CDR3 comprises 11 residues. The CDR3 region is CASSLPSEQYF. CDR3 coding DNA: TGTGCCAGCAGTCTCCCCTCCGAGCAGTACTTC.

The chain couples TRBV5-1 to TRBJ2-7; D is possibly TRBD2 (6 bases). Germline V gene lookup returns CDR1 SGHRS and CDR2 YFSETQ. Trimming removed 4 bases at V and 6 bases at J, with 20 bases between. There are 15 residues in the CDR3. In DNA, the CDR3 is TGCGCCAGCAGCGACCCGGGACTGGAAAGGGGCGAGCAGTACTTC. Translated, it gives CASSDPGLERGEQYF. Filled out from reference TRBV5-1 and TRBJ2-7, the complete variable domain reads KAGVTQTPRYLIKTRGQQVTLSCSPISGHRSVSWYQQTPGQGLQFLFEYFSETQRNKGNFPGRFSGRQFSNSRSEMNVSTLELGDSALYLCASSDPGLERGEQYFGPGTRLTVT.

CDR3 in DNA: TGTGCCAGCAGTGCGAACGGGGGGGAGGATGAGCAGTTCTTC. Translation: CASSANGGEDEQFF. The chain joins TRBV6-4 to TRBJ2-1, with 8 positions matching TRBD2. CDR1 is MRHNA, CDR2 SNTAGT, per germline. V lost 4 bases to trimming and J lost 8 bases; unmatched junction nucleotides: 7. CDR3 length: 14 amino acids.

V gene TRBV28 combines with J gene TRBJ1-1, with TRBD1 matching over 9 bases. V lost 6 bases, J lost 5 bases, and 10 bases stayed unmatched. Germline CDR1 is MDHEN and CDR2 is SYDVKM. This CDR3 comprises 15 residues. The CDR3 region is CASSSTGQGRTEAFF. The CDR3 DNA is TGTGCCAGCAGCTCTACCGGACAGGGGCGTACTGAAGCTTTCTTT.

This chain uses TRBV7-9 with TRBJ1-2; 10 nucleotides line up with TRBD1. Germline V lookup: CDR1 SEHNR, CDR2 FQNEAQ (reference sequence). V trimming: 1 base; J trimming: 4 bases; junction bases outside the gene matches: 9. The CDR3 has 17 residues. The CDR3, as DNA: TGTGCCAGCAGCTTAGGTGGGACAGGGGATCAGAGCTATGGCTACACCTTC. This gives the protein CASSLGGTGDQSYGYTF.

The chain joins TRBV18 to TRBJ1-3; 7 nucleotides align to TRBD1. The CDR3 sequence is 17 residues long. CDR1 is KGHSH and CDR2 is LQKENI in the germline V gene. With 5 bases clipped from V and 2 bases from J, the junction kept 12 bases outside the gene matches. DNA of the CDR3: TGTGCCAGCTCAACTGGGATCCAGGGGGGTGCTGGAAACACCATATATTTT. This codes for CASSTGIQGGAGNTIYF.

The chain recombines TRBV7-8 with TRBJ2-5; 10 bases align to TRBD2. The V and J ends lost 6 bases and 6 bases, in that order; junction bases with no gene match: 7. The CDR3 totals 14 residues. The germline CDR1 and CDR2 sequences are SGHVS and FQNEAQ. The CDR3 loop reads CASRGGTSEKTQYF. The DNA of the CDR3 is TGTGCCAGCAGGGGTGGGACTAGCGAGAAGACCCAGTACTTC.

As DNA, the CDR3 is TGTGCCAGCAGCTCCTCAGGGATTGTGGACACTGAAGCTTTCTTT. It encodes CASSSSGIVDTEAFF. The V gene is TRBV5-5, the J gene TRBJ1-1; maybe TRBD1 (5 bases). V dropped 3 bases and J dropped 3 bases, with 15 bases sitting between them. CDR1 is SGHKS, CDR2 YYEKEE, per germline (reference sequence). The CDR3 runs 15 residues.

This sequence joins TRBV3-1 (or the pseudogene TRBV3-2) and TRBJ2-1; 10 nucleotides agree with TRBD1. V dropped 4 bases and J dropped 6; count of bases not matched to a gene: 3. CDR1 and CDR2 from the germline V gene are LGHDT and YNNKEL (reference sequence). The length of the CDR3 is 14 residues. CDR3 DNA sequence: TGTGCCAGCAGCCCCTGGACAGGGGGCAATGAGCAGTTCTTC. It translates to CASSPWTGGNEQFF.

This rearrangement joins TRBV5-4 to TRBJ1-2, with D uncertain. Germline CDR1 is SGHNT and CDR2 is YYREEE (reference sequence). This CDR3 has 12 amino acids. V was shortened by 6 bases and J by 4 bases, with 10 bases between the two germline ends. CDR3 residues: CASTQEAYGYTF. CDR3 nucleotide sequence: TGTGCCAGCACCCAGGAGGCCTATGGCTACACCTTC.

V and J are TRBV28 and TRBJ2-3; TRBD2 matches 7 bases. The V segment lost 3 bases and the J segment 5 bases; nucleotides outside the gene matches: 5. Germline CDR1 MDHEN, CDR2 SYDVKM. There are 14 residues in the CDR3. The DNA of the CDR3 is TGTGCCAGCAGTTTGGGGGACTACCAAGATACGCAGTATTTT. Translation gives CASSLGDYQDTQYF.

The chain couples TRBV5-8 to TRBJ2-1; D unclear. V was shortened by 3 bases and J by 0 bases, with 10 bases between the two germline ends. Per germline, CDR1 SGHTS and CDR2 YDEGEE. The CDR3 covers 15 residues. CDR3 region: CASSSRLSSYNEQFF. In DNA, the CDR3 is TGTGCCAGCAGCTCGAGGTTAAGCTCCTACAATGAGCAGTTCTTC.

The chain has TRBV29-1 and TRBJ1-4; D is perhaps TRBD1 (5 bases). Looked up from germline, CDR1 is SQVTM and CDR2 is ANQGSEA. The V end was cut by 7 bases, the J end by 7 bases, with 16 bases between. The CDR3 is 13 amino acids. CDR3 sequence: CSGGAGLTEKLFF. In nucleotides, the CDR3 is TGCAGCGGGGGAGCGGGACTCACTGAAAAACTGTTTTTT.

This clone occurred once. The CDR3 DNA follows: TGTGCCAGCAGCACGCCGTCAGGGGTAGATACGCAGTATTTT. Translating gives CASSTPSGVDTQYF. The chain couples TRBV13 to TRBJ2-3; tentatively, D is TRBD1 (6 bases). Deletions cut 5 bases from V and 5 bases from J, with 14 bases between. Germline V lookup: CDR1 PRHDT, CDR2 FYEKMQ (reference sequence). There are 14 residues in the CDR3.